This passage covers 14 T cell receptor beta chains from one sample sequenced in a study of blood T cell repertoires in COVID-19. Here immunoSEQ multiplex PCR was the method, and the copy in TCRdb shows in-frame clones only, minus some. The sample has approximately 200,000 clones; about four fifths are singletons. Sequencing input: PBMCs or T cells enriched from blood (not recorded which). Receptor source: a woman in her forties with acute COVID-19.

This chain links TRBV28 with TRBJ1-5; 9 bases agree with TRBD1. After removal of 6 bases from V and 4 bases from J, the junction contained 13 bases not matched to a gene. Germline assignment: CDR1 MDHEN and CDR2 SYDVKM. The CDR3 covers 17 residues. CDR3 nucleotides: TGTGCCAGCAGCTCCTACGGGACAGGGAGAGGTAATCAGCCCCAGCATTTT. Its protein product is CASSSYGTGRGNQPQHF.

The chain employs TRBV4-1 and TRBJ2-1; no clear D gene. Trimming left V 3 bases short and J 4 bases short, with 4 bases between. There are 12 residues in the CDR3. CDR1 and CDR2 (germline): MGHRA, YSYEKL. This CDR3 reads CASSQTYNEQFF. In DNA form, the CDR3 reads TGCGCCAGCAGCCAGACATACAATGAGCAGTTCTTC.

The V and J genes are TRBV2 and TRBJ1-4, with D uncertain. CDR3 size: 15 residues. V was cut by 4 bases and J by 2 bases, with 11 bases left in between. In germline, CDR1 is SNHLY, CDR2 FYNNEI. CDR3 in amino acids: CASSGSRQTNEKLFF. CDR3 coding DNA: TGTGCCAGCAGTGGGTCGAGGCAGACTAATGAAAAACTGTTTTTT.

The gene calls are TRBV28 and TRBJ2-4; 10 bases line up with TRBD1. V dropped 6 bases and J dropped 6; count of bases not matched to a gene: 2. This CDR3 comprises 13 residues. Germline-derived CDR1 and CDR2 are MDHEN and SYDVKM. The CDR3: CASSRDRGNIQYF. The DNA for the CDR3 is TGTGCCAGCAGCCGGGACAGGGGAAACATTCAGTACTTC.

The chain employs TRBV3-1 (or the pseudogene TRBV3-2) and TRBJ2-1, with TRBD2 matching over 12 bases. The CDR3 is 17 amino acids. Per the germline V gene, CDR1 is LGHDT and CDR2 is YNNKEL (reference sequence). The ends lost 2 bases at V and 7 bases at J; junction bases unmatched: 9. The CDR3: CASSQKRASGGANEQFF. CDR3 DNA: TGTGCCAGCAGCCAAAAACGGGCTAGCGGGGGGGCAAATGAGCAGTTCTTC.

This clone was counted ten times or more. The chain combines TRBV9 with TRBJ1-1; 9 bases align to TRBD1. The CDR3 contains 15 residues. Looked up from germline, CDR1 is SGDLS and CDR2 is YYNGEE. Unmatched junction bases numbered 5, after V lost 3 bases and J lost 2 bases. CDR3 DNA sequence: TGTGCCAGCAGCGGACCACAGGGGGCTAACACTGAAGCTTTCTTT. As protein: CASSGPQGANTEAFF.

V gene TRBV27 combines with J gene TRBJ1-2, with TRBD1 matching over 7 bases. The CDR3 is made up of 14 amino acids. Germline V gene lookup returns CDR1 MNHEY and CDR2 SMNVEV (reference sequence). V dropped 6 bases and J dropped 5; count of bases not matched to a gene: 9. The CDR3 sequence: CASRIDRASYGYTF. In DNA, the CDR3 is TGTGCCAGCAGGATAGACAGGGCGTCTTATGGCTACACCTTC.

The rearrangement links TRBV24-1 to TRBJ1-5, with a possible D match to TRBD1 (5 bases). CDR3 size: 13 residues. Between the trimmed V and J ends, which lost 9 bases and 7 bases, there was a span of 15 bases. Germline V lookup: CDR1 KGHDR, CDR2 SFDVKD. Here the CDR3 DNA reads TGTGCCACCTCGTCAGGGACTAAACAGCCCCAGCATTTT. Translating gives CATSSGTKQPQHF.

This clone was detected many times. This chain links TRBV29-1 with TRBJ2-1, with 11 nucleotides matching TRBD2. Trimming removed 3 bases from V and 5 bases from J; junction bases left unmatched: 9. This CDR3 has 16 residues. Germline CDR1 reads SQVTM; CDR2 reads ANQGSEA. CDR3 in amino acids: CSVDTTSGALNNEQFF. Here the CDR3 DNA reads TGCAGCGTTGACACGACTAGCGGGGCCCTCAACAATGAGCAGTTCTTC.

The rearrangement uses TRBV19 and TRBJ2-1; 9 bases map to TRBD2. Germline V CDR1 and CDR2: LNHDA, SQIVND (reference sequence). The CDR3 is 18 residues long. V was pared by 3 bases and J by 0 bases, with 9 bases of the junction left unmatched. CDR3 sequence (DNA): TGTGCCAGTAGTATTGCCGGACTAGCGCTAAGCTCCTACAATGAGCAGTTCTTC. Translating gives CASSIAGLALSSYNEQFF.

As to this clone: Other DNA sequences in this specimen translate into the identical CDR3. The chain recombines TRBV5-5 with TRBJ1-3, with D hard to call. The CDR3 length is 14 residues. Germline CDR1 SGHKS, CDR2 YYEKEE (reference sequence). Trimming stripped 1 base from V and 0 bases from J, with 5 bases between. The CDR3 sequence: CASSLSFSGNTIYF. In DNA, the CDR3 is TGTGCCAGCAGCTTGTCCTTCTCTGGAAACACCATATATTTT.

The rearrangement uses TRBV12-3 or TRBV12-4 and TRBJ1-5; D unresolved. This CDR3 comprises 12 residues. V gave up 3 bases and J gave up 9 bases, with 9 bases separating them. The CDR3 sequence is CASSLGSGPQHF. For the CDR3, the DNA is TGTGCCAGCAGTTTGGGTTCGGGGCCCCAGCATTTT.

The gene calls are TRBV28 and TRBJ2-1, with D maybe TRBD1 (5 bases). The CDR3 sequence is 14 residues long. Germline V CDR1 and CDR2: MDHEN, SYDVKM. V shed 6 bases and J shed 5 bases, with 14 bases lying between them. Written as DNA, the CDR3 is TGTGCCAGCAGCTTGCCAGGGTTCCACAATGAGCAGTTCTTC. Protein sequence: CASSLPGFHNEQFF.

This chain connects TRBV27 to TRBJ2-3, with TRBD2 identical over 7 bases. With 6 bases clipped from V and 9 bases from J, the junction kept 9 bases outside the gene matches. CDR1 MNHEY and CDR2 SMNVEV come from the germline V gene (reference sequence). The CDR3 runs to 13 residues. CDR3 bases: TGTGCCAGCAGCCCCGGAAGAGCGGGGACGCAGTATTTT. This sequence encodes CASSPGRAGTQYF.